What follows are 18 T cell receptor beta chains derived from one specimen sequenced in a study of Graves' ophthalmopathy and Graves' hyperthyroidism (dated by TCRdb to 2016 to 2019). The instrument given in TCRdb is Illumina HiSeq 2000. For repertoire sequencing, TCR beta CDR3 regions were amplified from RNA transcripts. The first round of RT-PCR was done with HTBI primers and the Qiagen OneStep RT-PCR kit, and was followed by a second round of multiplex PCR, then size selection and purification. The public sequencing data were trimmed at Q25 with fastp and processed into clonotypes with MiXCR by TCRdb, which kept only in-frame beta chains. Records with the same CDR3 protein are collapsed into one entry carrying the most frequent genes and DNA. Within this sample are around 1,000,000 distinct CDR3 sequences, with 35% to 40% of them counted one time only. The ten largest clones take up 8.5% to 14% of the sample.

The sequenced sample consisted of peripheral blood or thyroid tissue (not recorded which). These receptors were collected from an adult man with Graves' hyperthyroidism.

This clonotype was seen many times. The CDR3 spells CASIRYGLMNTEAFF. The CDR3 DNA follows: TGTGCCAGTATCCGTTACGGGCTGATGAACACTGAAGCTTTCTTT. The V and J genes are TRBV19 and TRBJ1-1; the D is unclear. There are 15 residues in the CDR3. In germline, CDR1 is LNHDA, CDR2 SQIVND (reference sequence). V was shortened by 7 bases and J by 0 bases, with 15 bases between the two germline ends.

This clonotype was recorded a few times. CDR3 loop: CASSSISGRYEQYF. Here the CDR3 DNA reads TGTGCCAGCAGCTCAATTAGCGGGAGGTACGAGCAGTACTTC. V usage is TRBV7-3 and J usage is TRBJ2-7; 10 positions agree with TRBD2. Looked up from germline, CDR1 is SGHTA and CDR2 is FQGTGA. This CDR3 region has 14 residues. J was trimmed by 4 bases and V by 4 bases; bases with no gene match: 4. The full variable domain, its missing parts supplied by reference TRBV7-3 and TRBJ2-7, is GAGVSQTPSNKVTEKGKYVELRCDPISGHTALYWYRQSLGQGPEFLIYFQGTGAADDSGLPNDRFFAVRPEGSVSTLKIQRTERGDSAVYLCASSSISGRYEQYFGPGTRLTVT.

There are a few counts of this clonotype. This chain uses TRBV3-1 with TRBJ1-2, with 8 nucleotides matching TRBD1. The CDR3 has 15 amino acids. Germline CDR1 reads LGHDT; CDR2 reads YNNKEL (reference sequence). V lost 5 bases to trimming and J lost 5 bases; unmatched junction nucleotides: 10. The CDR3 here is CASSARGRAPYGYTF. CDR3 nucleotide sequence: TGTGCCAGCAGCGCCAGGGGGCGGGCTCCTTATGGCTACACCTTC.

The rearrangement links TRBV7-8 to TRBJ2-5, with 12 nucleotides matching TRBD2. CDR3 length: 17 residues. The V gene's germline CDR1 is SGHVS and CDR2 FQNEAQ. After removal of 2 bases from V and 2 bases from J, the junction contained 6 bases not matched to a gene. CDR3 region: CASSLPGLAGEQETQYF. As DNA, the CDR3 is TGTGCCAGCAGCTTACCGGGACTAGCGGGTGAACAAGAGACCCAGTACTTC.

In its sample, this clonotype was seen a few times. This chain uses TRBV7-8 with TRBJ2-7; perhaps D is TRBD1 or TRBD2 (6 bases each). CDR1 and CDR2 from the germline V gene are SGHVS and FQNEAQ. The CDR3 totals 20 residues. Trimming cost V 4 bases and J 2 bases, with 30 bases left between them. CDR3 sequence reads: CASSSHYRPPAGHRTYEQYF. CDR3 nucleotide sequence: TGTGCCAGCAGCTCGCACTATCGACCCCCCGCGGGACACCGCACCTACGAGCAGTACTTC.

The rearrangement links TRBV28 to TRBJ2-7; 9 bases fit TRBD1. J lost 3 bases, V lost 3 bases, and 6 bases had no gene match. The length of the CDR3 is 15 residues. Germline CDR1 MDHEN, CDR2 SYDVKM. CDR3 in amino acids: CASSFMGTGLYEQYF. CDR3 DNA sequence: TGTGCCAGCAGTTTCATGGGGACAGGGCTCTACGAGCAGTACTTC.

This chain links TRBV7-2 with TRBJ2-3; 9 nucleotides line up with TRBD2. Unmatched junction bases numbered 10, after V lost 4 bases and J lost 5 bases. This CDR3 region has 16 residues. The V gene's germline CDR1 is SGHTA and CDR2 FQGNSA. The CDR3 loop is CASSSATSGRIDTQYF. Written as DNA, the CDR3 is TGTGCCAGCAGCTCGGCGACTAGCGGAAGAATAGATACGCAGTATTTT.

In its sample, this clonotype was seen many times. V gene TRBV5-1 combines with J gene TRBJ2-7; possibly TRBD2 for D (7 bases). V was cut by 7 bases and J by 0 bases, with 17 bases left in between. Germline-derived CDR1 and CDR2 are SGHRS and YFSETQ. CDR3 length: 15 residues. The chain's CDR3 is CASRRGGDISYEQYF. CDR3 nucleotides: TGCGCCAGCCGGCGAGGGGGGGACATCTCCTACGAGCAGTACTTC.

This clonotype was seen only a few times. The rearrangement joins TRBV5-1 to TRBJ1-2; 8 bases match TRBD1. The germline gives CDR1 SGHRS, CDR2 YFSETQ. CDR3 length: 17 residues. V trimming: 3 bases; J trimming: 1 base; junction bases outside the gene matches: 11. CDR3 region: CASSSTGVLNNNYGYTF. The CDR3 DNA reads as TGCGCCAGCAGCTCGACAGGGGTCTTAAACAATAACTATGGCTACACCTTC.

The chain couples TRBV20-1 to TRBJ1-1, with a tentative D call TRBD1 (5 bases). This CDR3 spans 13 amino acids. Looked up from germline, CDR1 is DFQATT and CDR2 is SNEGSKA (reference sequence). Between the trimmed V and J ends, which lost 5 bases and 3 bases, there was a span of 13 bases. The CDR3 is CSALQGSYTEAFF. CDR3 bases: TGCAGTGCTCTTCAGGGCAGTTACACTGAAGCTTTCTTT.

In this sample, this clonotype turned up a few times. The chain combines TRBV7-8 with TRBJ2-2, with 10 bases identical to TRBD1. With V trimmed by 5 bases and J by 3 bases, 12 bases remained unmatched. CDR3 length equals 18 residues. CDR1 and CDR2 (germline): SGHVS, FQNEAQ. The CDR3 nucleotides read TGTGCCAGCAGCCCGGGACAGGGGATGGAGAGGTACACCGGGGAGCTGTTTTTT. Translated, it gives CASSPGQGMERYTGELFF.

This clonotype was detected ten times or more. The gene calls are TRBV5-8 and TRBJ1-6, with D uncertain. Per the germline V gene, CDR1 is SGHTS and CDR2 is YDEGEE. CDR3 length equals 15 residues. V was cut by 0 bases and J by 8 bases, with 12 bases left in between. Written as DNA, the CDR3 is TGTGCCAGCAGCTTGGGCCCCGCTGGGCATTCACCCCTCCACTTT. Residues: CASSLGPAGHSPLHF.

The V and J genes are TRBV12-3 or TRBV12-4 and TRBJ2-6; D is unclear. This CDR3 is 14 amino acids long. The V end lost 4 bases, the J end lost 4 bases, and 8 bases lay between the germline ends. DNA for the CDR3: TGTGCCAGCAGTTACGCACAGGGGGCCAACGTCCTGACTTTC. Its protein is CASSYAQGANVLTF.

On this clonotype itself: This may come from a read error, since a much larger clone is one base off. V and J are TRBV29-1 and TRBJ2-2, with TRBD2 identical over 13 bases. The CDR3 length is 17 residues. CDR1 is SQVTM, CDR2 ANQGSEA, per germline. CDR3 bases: TGCGGCGTTGATTTTGGGACTAGCGGGGATTTGGCCGGGGAGCTGTTTTTT. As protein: CGVDFGTSGDLAGELFF.

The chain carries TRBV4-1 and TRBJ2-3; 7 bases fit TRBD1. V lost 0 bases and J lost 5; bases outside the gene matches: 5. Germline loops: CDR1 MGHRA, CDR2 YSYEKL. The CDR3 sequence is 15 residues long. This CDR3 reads CASSQDFQGVDTQYF. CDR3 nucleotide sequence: TGCGCCAGCAGCCAAGATTTCCAGGGGGTAGATACGCAGTATTTT.

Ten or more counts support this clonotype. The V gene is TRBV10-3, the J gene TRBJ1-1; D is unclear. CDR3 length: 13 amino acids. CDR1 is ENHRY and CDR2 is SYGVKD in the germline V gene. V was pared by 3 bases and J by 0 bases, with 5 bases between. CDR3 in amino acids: CAISERMNTEAFF. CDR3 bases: TGTGCCATCAGTGAACGGATGAACACTGAAGCTTTCTTT.

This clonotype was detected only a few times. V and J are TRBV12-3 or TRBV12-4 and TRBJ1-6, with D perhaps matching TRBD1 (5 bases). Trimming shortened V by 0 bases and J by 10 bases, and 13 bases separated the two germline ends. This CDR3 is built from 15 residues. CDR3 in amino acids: CASSLAQGNGSPLHF. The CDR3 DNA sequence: TGTGCCAGCAGTTTAGCTCAGGGCAATGGCTCACCCCTCCACTTT.

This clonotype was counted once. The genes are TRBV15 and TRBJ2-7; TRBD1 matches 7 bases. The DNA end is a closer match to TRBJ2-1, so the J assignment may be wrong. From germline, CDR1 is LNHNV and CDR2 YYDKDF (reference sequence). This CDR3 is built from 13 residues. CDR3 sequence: CATSYRGGYEQFF. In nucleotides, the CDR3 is TGTGCCACCAGCTACAGGGGTGGCTATGAGCAGTTCTTC.